This TCR beta chain emerged from a study of T cell changes during pregnancy in multiple sclerosis. Germline loops: CDR1 LNHDA, CDR2 SQIVND (reference sequence). This CDR3 spans 18 amino acids. Germline trimming cut 7 bases from V and 8 bases from J; bases unmatched to any gene: 20. The method was immunoSEQ multiplex PCR; TCRdb's version includes in-frame clones alone and lacks a portion of them. The sample has about 83,000 clones; roughly 96% are singletons. The V gene is TRBV19, the J gene TRBJ1-2; 12 bases agree with TRBD1. This TCR came from a female donor with multiple sclerosis, enrolled in a pregnancy study. Source: peripheral blood, taken in the second trimester of pregnancy. CDR3 bases: TGTGCCAGTACCCAATTCACCGGGACAGGGGGCGGATTAAAGGGCTACACCTTC. Amino acid sequence: CASTQFTGTGGGLKGYTF.